These 25 T cell receptor beta chains share one sample of origin, sequenced in a study of CD8 T cells in ankylosing spondylitis. Each CDR3 protein gets one entry after TCRdb re-called the 5' RACE reads with MiXCR. The data contain about 160,000 distinct CDR3 sequences, 9.8% of them seen just once; the ten biggest clones take up around 15%. Sequencing was performed on blood, either unsorted or a sorted T cell fraction (not recorded which). The receptors shown here come from a female donor with ankylosing spondylitis or in good health (not recorded which).

This rearrangement joins TRBV20-1 to TRBJ1-2; unclear D gene. Trimming stripped 0 bases from V and 3 bases from J, with 8 bases between. Germline values: CDR1 DFQATT, CDR2 SNEGSKA (reference sequence). CDR3 length equals 13 residues. The CDR3 DNA follows: TGCAGTGCTAGAGATGAGGGTTACTATGGCTACACCTTC. The encoded protein is CSARDEGYYGYTF.

The gene calls are TRBV9 and TRBJ2-1; D is ambiguous. V lost 0 bases and J 4 bases, leaving 11 bases between the germline ends. From germline, CDR1 is SGDLS and CDR2 YYNGEE. The CDR3 runs 15 residues. CDR3: CASSVVAAPYNEQFF. In DNA, the CDR3 is TGTGCCAGCAGCGTAGTAGCCGCGCCGTACAATGAGCAGTTCTTC.

In its sample, this clonotype was seen a few times. This chain links TRBV2 with TRBJ2-6, with 7 bases lining up with TRBD2. Trimming at V came to 4 bases and at J to 2 bases, leaving 11 bases not matched to a gene. This CDR3 is built from 18 residues. CDR1 SNHLY and CDR2 FYNNEI come from the germline V gene. CDR3 sequence reads: CASSGREVVTTGANVLTF. CDR3 sequence (DNA): TGTGCCAGCAGTGGTCGGGAGGTGGTGACAACTGGGGCCAACGTCCTGACTTTC.

This clonotype was observed at least ten times. V usage is TRBV12-3 or TRBV12-4 and J usage is TRBJ2-2; 8 bases fit TRBD2. The V segment lost 5 bases and the J segment 4 bases; nucleotides outside the gene matches: 6. This CDR3 contains 15 residues. The CDR3 bases are TGTGCCAGCAGTCCGAGCGGGAGAAGCACCGGGGAGCTGTTTTTT. It translates to CASSPSGRSTGELFF.

This clonotype was seen a few times. The gene calls are TRBV6-5 and TRBJ2-1; TRBD1 agrees at 8 bases. There are 14 residues in the CDR3. Germline V gene lookup returns CDR1 MNHEY and CDR2 SVGAGI. J lost 7 bases, V lost 0 bases, and 2 bases had no gene match. In DNA, the CDR3 is TGTGCCAGCAGTTACTCAACAGGGGGGAATGAGCAGTTCTTC. Its protein is CASSYSTGGNEQFF.

This clonotype was detected only a few times. The gene calls are TRBV3-1 and TRBJ2-7; D is perhaps TRBD1 (6 bases). The CDR3 is 17 amino acids. The germline gives CDR1 LGHDT, CDR2 YNNKEL (reference sequence). The ends were cut back, 1 base at V and 0 bases at J, with 16 bases in the middle. The CDR3 coding sequence is TGTGCCAGCAGCCAAGTAATGGGGACATGGGACTCCTACGAGCAGTACTTC. This sequence encodes CASSQVMGTWDSYEQYF.

This rearrangement joins TRBV7-8 to TRBJ2-1; a weak D match, TRBD2 (5 bases). The V gene lost 1 base and the J gene lost 6 bases, with 13 bases spanning the gap. The CDR3 loop spans 15 amino acids. CDR1 is SGHVS and CDR2 is FQNEAQ in the germline V gene. The CDR3 loop is CASSLGGRSPNEQFF. Written as DNA, the CDR3 is TGTGCCAGCAGCTTAGGTGGGAGATCCCCCAATGAGCAGTTCTTC.

This clonotype was seen only a few times. The chain carries TRBV9 and TRBJ1-5, with TRBD1 identical over 7 bases. Trimming cost V 3 bases and J 1 base; bases outside gene matches: 1. Germline V CDR1 and CDR2: SGDLS, YYNGEE. The CDR3 runs 14 residues. Here the CDR3 reads CASSATGSNQPQHF. The CDR3 nucleotides are TGTGCCAGCAGCGCGACAGGGAGCAATCAGCCCCAGCATTTT.

The sample holds many counts of this clonotype. The chain has TRBV11-1 and TRBJ2-7, with 12 bases aligning to TRBD1. Germline V gives CDR1 SGHAT, CDR2 FQDESV (reference sequence). The CDR3 totals 15 residues. J gave up 4 bases and V 3 bases, and 4 bases lay outside the gene matches. CDR3 amino acids: CASSLAGQGAYEQYF. CDR3 sequence (DNA): TGTGCCAGCAGCTTGGCGGGACAGGGGGCATACGAGCAGTACTTC. The full variable domain, rest sourced from reference TRBV11-1 and TRBJ2-7, is EAEVAQSPRYKITEKSQAVAFWCDPISGHATLYWYRQILGQGPELLVQFQDESVVDDSQLPKDRFSAERLKGVDSTLKIQPAELGDSAMYLCASSLAGQGAYEQYFGPGTRLTVT.

A few counts support this clonotype. This rearrangement joins TRBV11-2 to TRBJ2-7; D call uncertain. V was trimmed by 5 bases and J by 7 bases, leaving 12 bases between them. Germline V gene lookup returns CDR1 SGHAT and CDR2 FQNNGV. This CDR3 spans 12 amino acids. CDR3 sequence: CASSQEVLEQYF. In DNA, the CDR3 is TGTGCCAGCAGCCAAGAGGTCCTAGAGCAGTACTTC.

In its sample, this clonotype was seen a few times. V is TRBV19 and J is TRBJ2-1; D is possibly TRBD1 (6 bases). V shed 5 bases and J shed 5 bases, with 13 bases lying between them. Germline CDR1 is LNHDA and CDR2 is SQIVND (reference sequence). The CDR3 is 14 residues long. The CDR3, as DNA: TGTGCCAGTAGTCTCAAAGGGGGAAACAATGAGCAGTTCTTC. Its translation: CASSLKGGNNEQFF.

This clonotype was observed a handful of times. The chain carries TRBV27 and TRBJ2-7; TRBD1 matches at 9 bases. V shed 11 bases and J 2 bases; nucleotides not matched to a gene: 7. CDR1 is MNHEY, CDR2 SMNVEV, per germline (reference sequence). CDR3 length equals 13 residues. The CDR3 nucleotides are TGTGCCTCTACAGGGGGCCCCCCCTACGAGCAGTACTTC. This codes for CASTGGPPYEQYF.

This clonotype has at least ten counts. The rearrangement joins TRBV25-1 to TRBJ2-5; no clear D. Germline-derived CDR1 and CDR2 are MGHDK and SYGVNS. The CDR3 consists of 13 residues. The V end was cut by 8 bases, the J end by 5 bases, with 15 bases between. This chain's CDR3 is CASCRSLRETQYF. The DNA of the CDR3 is TGTGCCAGCTGTAGAAGTTTGCGGGAGACCCAGTACTTC.

This clonotype was counted at least ten times. The V call is TRBV6-5, the J call TRBJ1-2, with unresolved D. Deletions cut 4 bases from V and 5 bases from J, with 23 bases between. This CDR3 is 17 amino acids long. Germline assignment: CDR1 MNHEY and CDR2 SVGAGI. In DNA, the CDR3 is TGTGCCAGCAGTTCCTGGCTATCCAAAACCAAGAAATATGGCTACACCTTC. Amino acids: CASSSWLSKTKKYGYTF.

The chain is built from TRBV7-9 and TRBJ2-1; no reliable D call. V was pared by 4 bases and J by 8 bases, with 9 bases between. Germline CDR1 is SEHNR and CDR2 is FQNEAQ (reference sequence). The CDR3 has 12 residues. The CDR3 protein is CASSSSAHEQFF. In nucleotides, the CDR3 is TGTGCCAGCAGCTCTAGTGCACATGAGCAGTTCTTC.

The rearrangement links TRBV27 to TRBJ2-3; possible D gene TRBD1, 5 bases. Per the germline V gene, CDR1 is MNHEY and CDR2 is SMNVEV (reference sequence). The CDR3 consists of 18 residues. The V and J ends lost 5 bases and 6 bases respectively, with 27 bases between them. CDR3 coding DNA: TGTGCCAGCAGTACCTCGCCCCTGTCAGGGTTCATGGGGGATACGCAGTATTTT. Its protein is CASSTSPLSGFMGDTQYF.

This clonotype was seen many times. The CDR3 here is CASSLKRSYEQYF. The CDR3 nucleotides are TGTGCCAGCAGTTTGAAGCGGTCCTACGAGCAGTACTTC. The J gene is TRBJ2-7, the V gene TRBV12-3 or TRBV12-4; perhaps TRBD2 as D (5 bases). The CDR3 sequence is 13 residues long. V gave up 3 bases and J gave up 1 base, with 7 bases separating them.

This clonotype was counted at least ten times. CDR3 DNA: TGTGCCACCAGGGATAGGTTGAACTCACCCCTCCACTTT. Encoded protein: CATRDRLNSPLHF. The V gene is TRBV15, the J gene TRBJ1-6; D is ambiguous. V shed 6 bases and J shed 10 bases, with 13 bases lying between them. Per germline, CDR1 LNHNV and CDR2 YYDKDF (reference sequence). This CDR3 contains 13 residues.

The genes are TRBV12-3 or TRBV12-4 and TRBJ2-7; 8 bases match TRBD1. V lost 0 bases to trimming and J lost 4 bases; unmatched junction nucleotides: 5. CDR3 length equals 15 residues. The CDR3: CASSLAGTGKYEQYF. The CDR3 DNA is TGTGCCAGCAGTTTAGCCGGGACAGGCAAGTACGAGCAGTACTTC.

V usage is TRBV4-3 and J usage is TRBJ1-1; D gene unclear. Germline loops: CDR1 LGHNA, CDR2 YSLEER. The CDR3 is 14 residues long. The ends were cut back, 0 bases at V and 8 bases at J, with 13 bases in the middle. In DNA, the CDR3 is TGCGCCAGCAGCCAAGATAAGTGGGAATCCGAAGCTTTCTTT. It specifies CASSQDKWESEAFF.

The chain combines TRBV5-5 with TRBJ2-7; 8 bases align to TRBD1. This CDR3 has 16 amino acids. Germline CDR1 reads SGHKS; CDR2 reads YYEKEE (reference sequence). The junction had 11 bases not matched to a gene; V was cut back by 0 bases and J by 6 bases. CDR3 protein: CASSLGGGGTGTEQYF. The CDR3 DNA sequence: TGTGCCAGCAGCTTGGGGGGAGGCGGGACAGGTACCGAGCAGTACTTC.

CDR3 loop: CAWSGVTEAFF. Here the CDR3 DNA reads TGTGCCTGGAGTGGAGTGACTGAAGCTTTCTTT. V gene TRBV30 combines with J gene TRBJ1-1; D uncertain. This CDR3 is built from 11 residues. Germline CDR1 is GTSNPN and CDR2 is SVGIG (reference sequence). The ends were cut back, 1 base at V and 5 bases at J, with 5 bases in the middle. Filled out from reference TRBV30 and TRBJ1-1, the complete variable domain reads SQTIHQWPATLVQPVGSPLSLECTVEGTSNPNLYWYRQAAGRGLQLLFYSVGIGQISSEVPQNLSASRPQDRQFILSSKKLLLSDSGFYLCAWSGVTEAFFGQGTRLTVV.

This clonotype was observed a handful of times. V gene TRBV11-1 combines with J gene TRBJ2-1; 8 bases map to TRBD2. This CDR3 has 19 amino acids. CDR1 is SGHAT and CDR2 is FQDESV in the germline V gene (reference sequence). The trim removed 3 bases at V and 4 bases at J, leaving 17 bases unmatched. The CDR3 loop is CASSFPPNLAGTAYNEQFF. The CDR3 DNA follows: TGTGCCAGCAGCTTTCCCCCAAACCTAGCGGGCACGGCATACAATGAGCAGTTCTTC.

The CDR3 reads CSAARVPQETQYF. The CDR3 region has the DNA TGCAGTGCTGCTCGGGTACCCCAAGAGACCCAGTACTTC. The chain uses TRBV20-1 and TRBJ2-5; D is ambiguous. Germline-derived CDR1 and CDR2 are DFQATT and SNEGSKA (reference sequence). The CDR3 runs to 13 residues. Trimming removed 5 bases from V and 1 base from J, with 11 bases in between.

The J gene is TRBJ1-1, the V gene TRBV6-1, with D unclear. The CDR3 runs 12 residues. CDR1 is MNHNS and CDR2 is SASEGT in the germline V gene. Trimming shortened V by 8 bases and J by 0 bases, and 7 bases separated the two germline ends. DNA for the CDR3: TGTGCCAGCGGGGAGATGAACACTGAAGCTTTCTTT. It translates to CASGEMNTEAFF.